This is a list of T cell receptor beta chains from one sample in a study of T cells in Graves' hyperthyroidism and ophthalmopathy. TCRdb fed the multiplex PCR reads into MiXCR, producing one record per CDR3 protein. Seen here are fewer than 650,000 distinct CDR3 sequences, 35% to 50% observed once, and the top ten hold about 45%. The sequenced sample consisted of peripheral blood or thyroid tissue (not recorded which). These receptor sequences come from an adult woman with Graves' disease, either hyperthyroidism or ophthalmopathy (not recorded which). Both conserved end residues are part of each CDR3. The D gene is left open where the match is weak. Some rows have no size entry. The others give once, few or many, or a class for an expanded clone.

CDR3 DNA	CDR3 protein	D gene	clone size	CDR3 length	V gene	J gene
TGTGCCAGCAGAGATGGACAGGGAGGAGAGACCCAGTACTTC	CASRDGQGGETQYF	TRBD1	once	14	TRBV5-4	TRBJ2-5
TGTGCCAGCAGCGACGGGACAGCTAATGAAAAACTGTTTTTT	CASSDGTANEKLFF	TRBD1	.	14	TRBV7-8	TRBJ1-4
TGCAGTGCTCCTGGACAGGGGGCTCTCGAGCAGTACTTC	CSAPGQGALEQYF	TRBD1	.	13	TRBV20-1	TRBJ2-7
TGTGCCAGCAGCCAAGTGGGACAGGTTCTCCAGTACTTC	CASSQVGQVLQYF	TRBD1	.	13	TRBV14	TRBJ2-5
TGTGCCATCAGTGAGGGGACCCCGCAGCAGTTCTTC	CAISEGTPQQFF	.	.	12	TRBV10-3	TRBJ2-1
TGCGCCAGCAGCGTGACAGGGAGAGAGACCCAGTACTTC	CASSVTGRETQYF	TRBD1	few	13	TRBV5-1	TRBJ2-5
TGTGCCAGCTCTTCACCAGATACGCAGTATTTT	CASSSPDTQYF	.	.	11	TRBV7-9	TRBJ2-3
TGTGCCAGCAGTTACACGGACAGGGCCTATGGCTACACCTTC	CASSYTDRAYGYTF	TRBD1	.	14	TRBV6-5	TRBJ1-2
TGTGCCAGCACGCTCGCTCCGGGACAGGGGAGTCAGCCCCAGCATTTT	CASTLAPGQGSQPQHF	TRBD1	.	16	TRBV7-2	TRBJ1-5
TGTGCCAGTAACTGGGCGGCAGACAATAAAGCTTTCTTT	CASNWAADNKAFF	.	.	13	TRBV19	TRBJ1-1
TGTGCCAGCAGTTTGGAGGGTGTGCTGGGCTACACCTTC	CASSLEGVLGYTF	.	.	13	TRBV12-3/TRBV12-4	TRBJ1-2
TGTGCCATCAGGGTTCGAGGACAGGCGAACACTGAAGCTTTCTTT	CAIRVRGQANTEAFF	TRBD1	many	15	TRBV10-3	TRBJ1-1
TGCAGTGCTAGTAGGGGACAGGGCTACACCTTC	CSASRGQGYTF	TRBD1	few	11	TRBV20-1	TRBJ1-2
TGTGCCATCAGTGCGCAGGACTCCTACGAGCAGTACTTC	CAISAQDSYEQYF	.	many	13	TRBV10-3	TRBJ2-7
TGCGCCAGCGTGCCGGGACAGGGGATCTACGAGCAGTACTTC	CASVPGQGIYEQYF	TRBD1	.	14	TRBV5-1	TRBJ2-7
TGTGCCAGCAGTCCAACGCCCCGGTTGGAAAAACTGTTTTTT	CASSPTPRLEKLFF	.	.	14	TRBV12-3/TRBV12-4	TRBJ1-4
TGTGCCAGCAGTTCGACTAGCGGGAGTCATGGGGGGTACGAGCAGTACTTC	CASSSTSGSHGGYEQYF	TRBD2	.	17	TRBV28	TRBJ2-7